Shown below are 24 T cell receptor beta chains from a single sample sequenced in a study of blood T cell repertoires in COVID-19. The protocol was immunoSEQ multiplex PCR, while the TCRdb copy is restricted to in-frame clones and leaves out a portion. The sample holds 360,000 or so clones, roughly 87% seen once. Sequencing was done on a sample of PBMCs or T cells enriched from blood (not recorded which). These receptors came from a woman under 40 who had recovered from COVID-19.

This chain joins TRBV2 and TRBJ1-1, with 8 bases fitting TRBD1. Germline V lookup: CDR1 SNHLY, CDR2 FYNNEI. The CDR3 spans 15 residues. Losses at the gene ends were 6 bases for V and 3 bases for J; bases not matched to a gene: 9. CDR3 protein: CASRADRVLDTEAFF. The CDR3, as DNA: TGTGCCAGCAGGGCGGACAGGGTTTTAGACACTGAAGCTTTCTTT.

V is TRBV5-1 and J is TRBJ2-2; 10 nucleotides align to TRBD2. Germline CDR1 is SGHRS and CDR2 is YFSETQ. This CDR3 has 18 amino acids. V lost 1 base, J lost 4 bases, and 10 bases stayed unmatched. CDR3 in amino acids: CASSLWASGSPSTGELFF. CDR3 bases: TGCGCCAGCAGCTTGTGGGCTAGCGGGAGCCCCAGCACCGGGGAGCTGTTTTTT.

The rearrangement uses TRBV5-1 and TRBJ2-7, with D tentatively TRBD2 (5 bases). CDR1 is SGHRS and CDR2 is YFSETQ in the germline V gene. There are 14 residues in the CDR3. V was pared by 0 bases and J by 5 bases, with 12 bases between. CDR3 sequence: CASSLERAGDEQYF. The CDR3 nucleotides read TGCGCCAGCAGCTTGGAGAGGGCTGGAGACGAGCAGTACTTC. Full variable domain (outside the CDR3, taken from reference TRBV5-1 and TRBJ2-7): KAGVTQTPRYLIKTRGQQVTLSCSPISGHRSVSWYQQTPGQGLQFLFEYFSETQRNKGNFPGRFSGRQFSNSRSEMNVSTLELGDSALYLCASSLERAGDEQYFGPGTRLTVT.

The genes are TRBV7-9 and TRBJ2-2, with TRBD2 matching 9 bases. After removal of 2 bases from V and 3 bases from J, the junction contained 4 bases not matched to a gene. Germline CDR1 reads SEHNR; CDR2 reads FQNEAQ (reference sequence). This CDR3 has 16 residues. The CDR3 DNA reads TGTGCCAGCAGCTTACGTAGCGGGGGCGACACCGGGGAGCTGTTTTTT. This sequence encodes CASSLRSGGDTGELFF.

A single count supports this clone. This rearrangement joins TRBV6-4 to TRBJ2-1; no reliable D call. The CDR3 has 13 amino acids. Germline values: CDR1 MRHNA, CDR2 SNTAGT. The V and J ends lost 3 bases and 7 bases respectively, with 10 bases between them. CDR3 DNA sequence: TGTGCCAGCAGTGATCTTGGAGTAAATGAGCAGTTCTTC. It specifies CASSDLGVNEQFF.

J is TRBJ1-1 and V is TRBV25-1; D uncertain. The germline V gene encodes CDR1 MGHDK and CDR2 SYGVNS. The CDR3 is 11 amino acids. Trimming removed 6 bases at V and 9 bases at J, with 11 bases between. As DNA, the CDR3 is TGTGCCAGCAGCGCGGGGAGGCAAGCTTTCTTT. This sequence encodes CASSAGRQAFF.

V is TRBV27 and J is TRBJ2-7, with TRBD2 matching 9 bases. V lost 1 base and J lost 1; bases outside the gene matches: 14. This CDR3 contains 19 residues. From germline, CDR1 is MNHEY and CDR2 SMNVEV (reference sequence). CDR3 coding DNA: TGTGCCAGCAGTTTATATGCGGCTAGCGGGGATCTTACATCCTACGAGCAGTACTTC. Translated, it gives CASSLYAASGDLTSYEQYF.

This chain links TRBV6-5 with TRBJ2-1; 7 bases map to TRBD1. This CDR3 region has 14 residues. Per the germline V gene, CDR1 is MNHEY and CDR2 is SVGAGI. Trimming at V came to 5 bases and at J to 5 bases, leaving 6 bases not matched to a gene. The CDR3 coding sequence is TGTGCCAGCAGTCAGGGACAGTCGCACAATGAGCAGTTCTTC. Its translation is CASSQGQSHNEQFF.

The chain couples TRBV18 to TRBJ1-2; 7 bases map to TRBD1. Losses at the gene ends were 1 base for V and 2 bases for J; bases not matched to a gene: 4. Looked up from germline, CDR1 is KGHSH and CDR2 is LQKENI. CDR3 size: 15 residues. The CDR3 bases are TGTGCCAGCTCACCACAGCAGGGGGACAACTATGGCTACACCTTC. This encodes CASSPQQGDNYGYTF. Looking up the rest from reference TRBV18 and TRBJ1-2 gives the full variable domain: NAGVMQNPRHLVRRRGQEARLRCSPMKGHSHVYWYRQLPEEGLKFMVYLQKENIIDESGMPKERFSAEFPKEGPSILRIQQVVRGDSAAYFCASSPQQGDNYGYTFGSGTRLTVV.

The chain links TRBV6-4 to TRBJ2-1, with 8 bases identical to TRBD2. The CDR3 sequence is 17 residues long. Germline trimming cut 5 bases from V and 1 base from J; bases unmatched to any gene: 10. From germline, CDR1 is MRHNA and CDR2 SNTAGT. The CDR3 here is CASSKGLAGNSYNEQFF. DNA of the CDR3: TGTGCCAGCAGTAAAGGACTAGCCGGCAATTCCTACAATGAGCAGTTCTTC.

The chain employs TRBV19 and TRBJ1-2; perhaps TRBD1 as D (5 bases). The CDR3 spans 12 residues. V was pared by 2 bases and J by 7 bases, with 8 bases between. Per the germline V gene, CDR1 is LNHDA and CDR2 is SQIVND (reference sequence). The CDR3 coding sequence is TGTGCCAGTAGTATAAAGGGGTCTGGCTACACCTTC. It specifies CASSIKGSGYTF.

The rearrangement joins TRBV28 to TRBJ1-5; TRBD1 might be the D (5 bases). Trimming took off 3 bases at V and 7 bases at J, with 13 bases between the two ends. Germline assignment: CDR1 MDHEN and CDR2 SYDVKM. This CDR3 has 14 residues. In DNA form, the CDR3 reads TGTGCCAGCAGTTTCCGCAGGGTAGACCAGCCCCAGCATTTT. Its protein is CASSFRRVDQPQHF.

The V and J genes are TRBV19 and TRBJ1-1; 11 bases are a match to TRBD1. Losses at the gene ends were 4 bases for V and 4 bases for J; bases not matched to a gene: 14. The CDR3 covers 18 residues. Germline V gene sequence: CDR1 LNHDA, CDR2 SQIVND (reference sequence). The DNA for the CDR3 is TGTGCCAGTAGTAAAGGGGTAGGACAGGGGGCTGAAGGCACTGAAGCTTTCTTT. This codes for CASSKGVGQGAEGTEAFF.

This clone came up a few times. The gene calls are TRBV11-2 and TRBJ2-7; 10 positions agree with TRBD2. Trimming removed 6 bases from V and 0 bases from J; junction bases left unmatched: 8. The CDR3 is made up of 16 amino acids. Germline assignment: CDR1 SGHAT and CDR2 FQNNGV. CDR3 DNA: TGTGCCAGCAGGCGGAGCGCTAGCGGGAGCTCCTACGAGCAGTACTTC. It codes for CASRRSASGSSYEQYF. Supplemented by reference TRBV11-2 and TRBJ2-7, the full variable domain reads EAGVAQSPRYKIIEKRQSVAFWCNPISGHATLYWYQQILGQGPKLLIQFQNNGVVDDSQLPKDRFSAERLKGVDSTLKIQPAKLEDSAVYLCASRRSASGSSYEQYFGPGTRLTVT.

Written as DNA, the CDR3 is TGCAGCGTTGAAGGGACTAGCGGGAGCAGTAACAATGAGCAGTTCTTC. This gives the protein CSVEGTSGSSNNEQFF. The chain carries TRBV29-1 and TRBJ2-1; 13 bases agree with TRBD2. Germline assignment: CDR1 SQVTM and CDR2 ANQGSEA. The CDR3 is made up of 16 amino acids. Germline trimming cut 1 base from V and 5 bases from J; bases unmatched to any gene: 5.

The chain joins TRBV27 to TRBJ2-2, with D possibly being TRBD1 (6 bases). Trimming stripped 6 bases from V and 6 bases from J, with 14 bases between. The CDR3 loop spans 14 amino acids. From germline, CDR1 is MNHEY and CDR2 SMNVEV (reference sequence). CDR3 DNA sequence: TGTGCCAGCAGCAACCTCAACAGGGCCGGGGAGCTGTTTTTT. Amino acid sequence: CASSNLNRAGELFF.

The CDR3 is CASSLGPLSYEQYF. The DNA of the CDR3 is TGTGCCAGCAGCTTAGGTCCACTCTCCTACGAGCAGTACTTC. The chain recombines TRBV7-2 with TRBJ2-7; unclear D gene. V was shortened by 1 base and J by 0 bases, with 7 bases between the two germline ends. The CDR3 extends over 14 amino acids. Germline V gene lookup returns CDR1 SGHTA and CDR2 FQGNSA.

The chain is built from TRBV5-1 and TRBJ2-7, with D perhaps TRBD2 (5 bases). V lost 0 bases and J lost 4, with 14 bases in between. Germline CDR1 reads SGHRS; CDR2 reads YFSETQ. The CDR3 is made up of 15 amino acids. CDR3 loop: CASSLGDSVGYEQYF. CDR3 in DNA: TGCGCCAGCAGCTTGGGGGATAGCGTGGGGTACGAGCAGTACTTC.

CDR3 region: CASSPGTGRVEQYF. The DNA of the CDR3 is TGTGCCAGCTCACCTGGGACAGGGCGTGTAGAGCAGTACTTC. This chain joins TRBV18 and TRBJ2-7; 9 nucleotides match TRBD1. Losses at the gene ends were 3 bases for V and 7 bases for J; bases not matched to a gene: 7. Germline CDR1 is KGHSH and CDR2 is LQKENI. The CDR3 totals 14 residues.

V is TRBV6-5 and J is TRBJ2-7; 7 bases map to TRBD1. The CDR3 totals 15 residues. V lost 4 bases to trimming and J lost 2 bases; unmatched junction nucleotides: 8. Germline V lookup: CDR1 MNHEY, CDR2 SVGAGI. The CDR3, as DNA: TGTGCCAGCAGTTCCATTAGGGACAGACCCTACGAGCAGTACTTC. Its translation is CASSSIRDRPYEQYF.

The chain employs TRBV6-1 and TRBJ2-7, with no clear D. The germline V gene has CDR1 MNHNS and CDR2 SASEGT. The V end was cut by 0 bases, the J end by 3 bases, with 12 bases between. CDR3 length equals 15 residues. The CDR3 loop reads CASSEASGSNYEQYF. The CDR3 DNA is TGTGCCAGCAGTGAAGCGTCAGGTAGTAACTACGAGCAGTACTTC.

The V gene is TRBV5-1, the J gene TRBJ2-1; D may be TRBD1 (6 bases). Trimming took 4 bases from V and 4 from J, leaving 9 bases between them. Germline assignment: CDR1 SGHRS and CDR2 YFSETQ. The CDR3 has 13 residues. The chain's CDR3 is CASSPGQYNEQFF. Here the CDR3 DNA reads TGCGCCAGCAGCCCTGGACAGTACAATGAGCAGTTCTTC.

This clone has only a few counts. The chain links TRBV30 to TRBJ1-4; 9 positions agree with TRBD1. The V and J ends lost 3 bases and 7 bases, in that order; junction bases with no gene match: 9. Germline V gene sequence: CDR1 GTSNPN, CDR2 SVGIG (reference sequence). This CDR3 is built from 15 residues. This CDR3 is CAWRRNRGHFEKLFF. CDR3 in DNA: TGTGCCTGGAGACGTAACAGGGGGCATTTTGAAAAACTGTTTTTT.

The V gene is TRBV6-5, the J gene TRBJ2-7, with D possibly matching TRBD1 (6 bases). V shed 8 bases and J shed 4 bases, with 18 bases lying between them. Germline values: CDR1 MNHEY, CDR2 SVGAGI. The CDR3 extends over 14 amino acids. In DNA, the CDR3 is TGTGCCAGCGAGGGGAAAGGGGGTTTTTACGAGCAGTACTTC. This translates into CASEGKGGFYEQYF.